This is a list of T cell receptor beta chains from one sample in a study of PD-1 blockade in classical Hodgkin lymphoma. Method: immunoSEQ multiplex PCR; TCRdb's copy keeps in-frame clones and lacks some. The sample includes about 7,600 clones, 75% to 80% of them seen just once. This specimen was CD4+ T cells from blood, taken at baseline. These receptors were obtained from a human donor with classical Hodgkin lymphoma. Each CDR3 is given with its conserved first and last residue. The order of the fields is D gene, J gene, clone size, V gene, CDR3 protein, CDR3 DNA. The D gene is left open where the match is weak. The size entry is marked missing in some rows and otherwise reads once, few, many or a size class.

d_gene: .
j_gene: TRBJ2-7
abundance: .
v_gene: TRBV30
CDR3aa: CACGTSSYEQYF
CDR3nt: TGTGCCTGCGGGACATCCTCCTACGAGCAGTACTTC

d_gene: TRBD1
j_gene: TRBJ2-3
abundance: .
v_gene: TRBV5-1
CDR3aa: CASSLGQGFSTDTQYF
CDR3nt: TGCGCCAGCAGCTTGGGACAGGGCTTTAGCACAGATACGCAGTATTTT

d_gene: TRBD1
j_gene: TRBJ1-2
abundance: .
v_gene: TRBV5-8
CDR3aa: CASSLATGVVGYTF
CDR3nt: TGTGCCAGCAGCTTGGCTACAGGGGTTGTGGGCTACACCTTC

d_gene: .
j_gene: TRBJ2-5
abundance: .
v_gene: TRBV19
CDR3aa: CASRDAGEQETQYF
CDR3nt: TGTGCCAGTAGGGACGCAGGGGAGCAAGAGACCCAGTACTTC

d_gene: .
j_gene: TRBJ1-1
abundance: .
v_gene: TRBV6-5
CDR3aa: CASGFGATEAFF
CDR3nt: TGTGCCAGCGGTTTCGGGGCCACTGAAGCTTTCTTT

d_gene: .
j_gene: TRBJ2-1
abundance: .
v_gene: TRBV5-4
CDR3aa: CASSLSNTYNEQFF
CDR3nt: TGTGCCAGCAGCTTGAGCAACACCTACAATGAGCAGTTCTTC

d_gene: .
j_gene: TRBJ2-7
abundance: few
v_gene: TRBV18
CDR3aa: CASSPGTVSYEQYF
CDR3nt: TGTGCCAGCTCACCGGGGACGGTTTCCTACGAGCAGTACTTC

d_gene: TRBD1
j_gene: TRBJ1-6
abundance: .
v_gene: TRBV11-2
CDR3aa: CASSWGQGGPSSPLHF
CDR3nt: TGTGCCAGCAGCTGGGGACAGGGTGGCCCCAGTTCACCCCTCCACTTT

d_gene: .
j_gene: TRBJ1-3
abundance: .
v_gene: TRBV6-1
CDR3aa: CASNEPGLSGNTIYF
CDR3nt: TGTGCCAGTAACGAACCGGGGCTTTCTGGAAACACCATATATTTT

d_gene: .
j_gene: TRBJ2-7
abundance: .
v_gene: TRBV11-2
CDR3aa: CASSLMSPFYEQYF
CDR3nt: TGTGCCAGCTCCTTAATGTCCCCCTTCTACGAGCAGTACTTC

d_gene: .
j_gene: TRBJ1-4
abundance: few
v_gene: TRBV27
CDR3aa: CASSLQGGEKLFF
CDR3nt: TGTGCCAGCAGTTTACAGGGTGGGGAAAAACTGTTTTTT

d_gene: TRBD1
j_gene: TRBJ2-3
abundance: .
v_gene: TRBV4-1
CDR3aa: CASSQPRDRVVDTQYF
CDR3nt: TGCGCCAGCAGCCAACCCCGGGACAGGGTTGTGGATACGCAGTATTTT

d_gene: .
j_gene: TRBJ1-5
abundance: .
v_gene: TRBV27
CDR3aa: CATSVGGLGQPQHF
CDR3nt: TGTGCCACCAGTGTCGGGGGATTGGGGCAGCCCCAGCATTTT

d_gene: TRBD2
j_gene: TRBJ2-1
abundance: .
v_gene: TRBV4-3
CDR3aa: CASNQDNAGTSRNNEQFF
CDR3nt: TGCGCCAGCAACCAAGATAACGCCGGGACTAGCCGCAACAATGAGCAGTTCTTC

d_gene: TRBD1
j_gene: TRBJ1-2
abundance: .
v_gene: TRBV6-6
CDR3aa: CAGRRDSGPYGYTF
CDR3nt: TGTGCCGGTCGCCGGGACAGCGGCCCCTATGGCTACACCTTC

d_gene: .
j_gene: TRBJ1-1
abundance: .
v_gene: TRBV5-1
CDR3aa: CASRSGMNTEAFF
CDR3nt: TGCGCCAGCAGATCAGGGATGAACACTGAAGCTTTCTTT

d_gene: .
j_gene: TRBJ2-6
abundance: .
v_gene: TRBV19
CDR3aa: CASSGRISGANVLTF
CDR3nt: TGTGCCAGTAGTGGAAGAATCTCTGGGGCCAACGTCCTGACTTTC

d_gene: .
j_gene: TRBJ2-2
abundance: .
v_gene: TRBV4-3
CDR3aa: CASSFTGNTGELFF
CDR3nt: TGCGCCAGCAGTTTCACAGGGAACACCGGGGAGCTGTTTTTT

d_gene: .
j_gene: TRBJ1-5
abundance: .
v_gene: TRBV5-1
CDR3aa: CASSTGPNQPQHF
CDR3nt: TGCGCCAGCAGCACAGGGCCCAATCAGCCCCAGCATTTT

d_gene: .
j_gene: TRBJ2-1
abundance: .
v_gene: TRBV6-6
CDR3aa: CASRAYNEQFF
CDR3nt: TGTGCCAGCAGAGCGTACAATGAGCAGTTCTTC

d_gene: TRBD1
j_gene: TRBJ1-4
abundance: few
v_gene: TRBV7-2
CDR3aa: CASSLVGTGGPKLFF
CDR3nt: TGTGCCAGCAGCTTAGTCGGGACAGGAGGACCAAAACTGTTTTTT

d_gene: TRBD2
j_gene: TRBJ2-1
abundance: .
v_gene: TRBV30
CDR3aa: CAWSELGAGGLGQFF
CDR3nt: TGTGCCTGGAGTGAACTAGGAGCGGGGGGGCTTGGGCAGTTCTTC

d_gene: .
j_gene: TRBJ1-5
abundance: .
v_gene: TRBV5-8
CDR3aa: CASSLYSNQPQHF
CDR3nt: TGTGCCAGCAGCTTATATAGCAATCAGCCCCAGCATTTT

d_gene: TRBD1
j_gene: TRBJ2-2
abundance: .
v_gene: TRBV19
CDR3aa: CASSRQGTGELFF
CDR3nt: TGTGCCAGTAGCCGACAGGGCACCGGGGAGCTGTTTTTT

d_gene: TRBD1
j_gene: TRBJ1-1
abundance: .
v_gene: TRBV5-1
CDR3aa: CASTAGGTEAFF
CDR3nt: TGCGCCAGCACGGCAGGGGGCACTGAAGCTTTCTTT

d_gene: TRBD1
j_gene: TRBJ1-2
abundance: .
v_gene: TRBV10-3
CDR3aa: CAISGTGTDGYTF
CDR3nt: TGTGCCATCAGTGGGACAGGGACCGATGGCTACACCTTC

d_gene: .
j_gene: TRBJ1-5
abundance: .
v_gene: TRBV6-1
CDR3aa: CASSEVAGQPQHF
CDR3nt: TGTGCCAGCAGTGAAGTCGCGGGTCAGCCCCAGCATTTT

d_gene: .
j_gene: TRBJ1-6
abundance: .
v_gene: TRBV5-1
CDR3aa: CASSPLAQSDSPLHF
CDR3nt: TGCGCCAGCAGCCCTTTAGCCCAGAGTGATTCACCCCTCCACTTT

d_gene: TRBD1
j_gene: TRBJ1-2
abundance: few
v_gene: TRBV18
CDR3aa: CASSQLPGQDYGYTF
CDR3nt: TGTGCCAGCTCACAGCTTCCGGGACAGGACTATGGCTACACCTTC

d_gene: .
j_gene: TRBJ2-6
abundance: .
v_gene: TRBV10-3
CDR3aa: CAIRQGPGANVLTF
CDR3nt: TGTGCCATCAGGCAGGGGCCCGGGGCCAACGTCCTGACTTTC

d_gene: .
j_gene: TRBJ2-3
abundance: few
v_gene: TRBV5-4
CDR3aa: CASSSGGTSTDTQYF
CDR3nt: TGTGCCAGCAGCTCCGGGGGCACAAGCACAGATACGCAGTATTTT

d_gene: .
j_gene: TRBJ1-3
abundance: few
v_gene: TRBV4-1
CDR3aa: CASSQARGGAGNTIYF
CDR3nt: TGCGCCAGCAGCCAAGCTCGTGGGGGGGCTGGAAACACCATATATTTT

d_gene: TRBD2
j_gene: TRBJ2-5
abundance: .
v_gene: TRBV6-6
CDR3aa: CASSPPLAGGQETQYF
CDR3nt: TGTGCCAGCAGTCCTCCACTAGCGGGGGGGCAGGAGACCCAGTACTTC

d_gene: .
j_gene: TRBJ1-2
abundance: once
v_gene: TRBV13
CDR3aa: CASSYYLSQGPNGYTF
CDR3nt: TGTGCCAGCAGCTACTACCTCAGTCAGGGTCCCAACGGCTACACCTTC

d_gene: TRBD1
j_gene: TRBJ1-6
abundance: .
v_gene: TRBV5-4
CDR3aa: CASSLQGASGSPLHF
CDR3nt: TGTGCCAGCAGCTTGCAGGGGGCGTCGGGGTCACCCCTCCACTTT

d_gene: TRBD2
j_gene: TRBJ2-7
abundance: .
v_gene: TRBV27
CDR3aa: CASSFAPVAGGYEQYF
CDR3nt: TGTGCCAGCAGTTTCGCCCCGGTAGCGGGAGGGTACGAGCAGTACTTC

d_gene: TRBD2
j_gene: TRBJ2-1
abundance: .
v_gene: TRBV11-3
CDR3aa: CASSLDLAGVNNEQFF
CDR3nt: TGTGCCAGCAGCTTAGACTTAGCGGGGGTGAACAATGAGCAGTTCTTC

d_gene: .
j_gene: TRBJ1-2
abundance: .
v_gene: TRBV4-2
CDR3aa: CASSQDKGFGYTF
CDR3nt: TGTGCCAGCAGCCAAGATAAAGGATTTGGCTACACCTTC

d_gene: TRBD1
j_gene: TRBJ2-2
abundance: once
v_gene: TRBV7-9
CDR3aa: CASRQGAGTGELFF
CDR3nt: TGTGCCAGCAGGCAGGGGGCGGGCACCGGGGAGCTGTTTTTT

d_gene: .
j_gene: TRBJ1-4
abundance: .
v_gene: TRBV5-5
CDR3aa: CASSSAGTTNEKLFF
CDR3nt: TGTGCCAGCAGCTCTGCAGGGACAACTAATGAAAAACTGTTTTTT

d_gene: .
j_gene: TRBJ1-2
abundance: .
v_gene: TRBV28
CDR3aa: CASRQKLLSGYTF
CDR3nt: TGTGCCAGCAGGCAGAAGCTTCTCTCTGGCTACACCTTC

d_gene: .
j_gene: TRBJ2-3
abundance: .
v_gene: TRBV15
CDR3aa: CATSRDPWVSQDTQYF
CDR3nt: TGTGCCACCAGCAGAGATCCCTGGGTGAGTCAAGATACGCAGTATTTT

d_gene: .
j_gene: TRBJ1-1
abundance: .
v_gene: TRBV10-3
CDR3aa: CAISGHLNTEAFF
CDR3nt: TGTGCCATCAGTGGACACCTGAACACTGAAGCTTTCTTT

d_gene: .
j_gene: TRBJ2-3
abundance: .
v_gene: TRBV5-4
CDR3aa: CASSRAYTDTQYF
CDR3nt: TGTGCCAGCAGCCGTGCCTACACAGATACGCAGTATTTT

d_gene: .
j_gene: TRBJ1-2
abundance: .
v_gene: TRBV30
CDR3aa: CAWSPPVRVSGYTF
CDR3nt: TGTGCCTGGAGTCCCCCGGTCAGGGTGTCTGGCTACACCTTC

d_gene: .
j_gene: TRBJ1-5
abundance: .
v_gene: TRBV10-3
CDR3aa: CAISRSRNQPQHF
CDR3nt: TGTGCCATCAGTAGGAGTCGCAATCAGCCCCAGCATTTT

d_gene: TRBD1
j_gene: TRBJ1-1
abundance: .
v_gene: TRBV11-2
CDR3aa: CASSLGQGNTEAFF
CDR3nt: TGTGCCAGCAGCTTAGGACAGGGGAACACTGAAGCTTTCTTT

d_gene: TRBD2
j_gene: TRBJ2-7
abundance: .
v_gene: TRBV9
CDR3aa: CASSTGLAGGEQYF
CDR3nt: TGTGCCAGCAGCACCGGACTAGCGGGGGGCGAGCAGTACTTC

d_gene: .
j_gene: TRBJ1-2
abundance: few
v_gene: TRBV15
CDR3aa: CATSKGRSPKLDYGYTF
CDR3nt: TGTGCCACCAGCAAAGGGAGAAGTCCTAAGCTCGACTATGGCTACACCTTC

d_gene: .
j_gene: TRBJ2-3
abundance: .
v_gene: TRBV30
CDR3aa: CAWSWDPDTQYF
CDR3nt: TGTGCCTGGAGTTGGGACCCAGATACGCAGTATTTT

d_gene: TRBD1
j_gene: TRBJ1-5
abundance: .
v_gene: TRBV19
CDR3aa: CASSIVGGQGANQPQHF
CDR3nt: TGTGCCAGTAGTATAGTAGGGGGGCAGGGGGCTAATCAGCCCCAGCATTTT